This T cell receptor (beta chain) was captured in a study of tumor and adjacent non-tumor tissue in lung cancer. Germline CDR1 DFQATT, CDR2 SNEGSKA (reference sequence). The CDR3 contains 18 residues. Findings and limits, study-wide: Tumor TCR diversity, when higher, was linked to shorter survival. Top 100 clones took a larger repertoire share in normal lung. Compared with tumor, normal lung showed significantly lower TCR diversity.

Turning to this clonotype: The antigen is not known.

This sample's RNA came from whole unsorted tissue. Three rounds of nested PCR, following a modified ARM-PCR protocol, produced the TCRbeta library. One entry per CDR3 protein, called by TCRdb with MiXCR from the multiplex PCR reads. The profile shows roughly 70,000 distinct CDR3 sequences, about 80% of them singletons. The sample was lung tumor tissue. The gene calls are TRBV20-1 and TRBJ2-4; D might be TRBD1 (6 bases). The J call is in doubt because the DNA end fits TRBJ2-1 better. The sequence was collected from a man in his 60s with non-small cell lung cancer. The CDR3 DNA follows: TGCAGTGCTAGAGATGCGGGTCCGGACAGTCTAGCCAAAAACATTCAGTTCTTC. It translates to CSARDAGPDSLAKNIQFF.